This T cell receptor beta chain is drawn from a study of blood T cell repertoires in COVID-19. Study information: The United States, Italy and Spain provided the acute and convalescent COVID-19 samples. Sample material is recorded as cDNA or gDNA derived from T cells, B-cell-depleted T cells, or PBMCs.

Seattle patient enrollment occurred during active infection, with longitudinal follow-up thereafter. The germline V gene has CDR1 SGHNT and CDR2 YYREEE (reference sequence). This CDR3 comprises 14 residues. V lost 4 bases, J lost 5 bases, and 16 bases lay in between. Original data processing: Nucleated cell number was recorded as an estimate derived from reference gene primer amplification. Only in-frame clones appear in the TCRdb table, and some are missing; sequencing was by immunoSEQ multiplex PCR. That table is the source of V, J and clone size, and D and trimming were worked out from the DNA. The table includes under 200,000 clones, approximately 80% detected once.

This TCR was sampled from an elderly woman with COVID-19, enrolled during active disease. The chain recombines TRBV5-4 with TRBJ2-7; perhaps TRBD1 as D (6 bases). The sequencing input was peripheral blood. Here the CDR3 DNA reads TGTGCCAGCAGCCTCCGGGACAATGAGAACGAGCAGTACTTC. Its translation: CASSLRDNENEQYF. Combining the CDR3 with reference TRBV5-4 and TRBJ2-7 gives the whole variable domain ETGVTQSPTHLIKTRGQQVTLRCSSQSGHNTVSWYQQALGQGPQFIFQYYREEENGRGNFPPRFSGLQFPNYSSELNVNALELDDSALYLCASSLRDNENEQYFGPGTRLTVT.